The next 9 T cell receptor beta chains were all read from a single sample in a study of OX40 agonist ivuxolimab in advanced cancers. Clones were sequenced by immunoSEQ multiplex PCR, and TCRdb holds only the in-frame ones, with some missing. The top ten hold over 10% of the sample, which has approximately 10,000 clones, roughly nine tenths seen once. The sequences come from CD4+ or CD8+ T cells sorted from blood, collected in a trial of the OX40 agonist ivuxolimab. These receptors were taken from an adult with an advanced solid tumor such as melanoma, head and neck, liver or kidney cancer.

This clone is categorized as large. This chain uses TRBV6-4 with TRBJ2-7, with D perhaps matching TRBD1 (6 bases). CDR1 is MRHNA and CDR2 is SNTAGT in the germline V gene. V was clipped by 0 bases and J by 4 bases, with 16 bases between them. This CDR3 region has 16 residues. This chain's CDR3 is CASSDSNRDIDYEQYF. The CDR3 DNA follows: TGTGCCAGCAGTGACTCGAATAGGGACATCGATTACGAGCAGTACTTC.

The chain links TRBV7-7 to TRBJ2-1, with 10 bases aligning to TRBD1. The CDR3 has 13 amino acids. V gave up 6 bases and J gave up 9 bases; unmatched junction bases: 5. Germline lookup yields CDR1 SSHAT and CDR2 FNYEAQ (reference sequence). The CDR3 nucleotides read TGTGCCAGCAGTCAAGGGACAGGGGTTGAGCAGTTCTTC. Translated, it gives CASSQGTGVEQFF.

The V call is TRBV9, the J call TRBJ1-2, with D tentatively TRBD1 (5 bases). The V gene lost 3 bases and the J gene lost 5 bases, with 17 bases spanning the gap. The germline V gene has CDR1 SGDLS and CDR2 YYNGEE. CDR3 length: 15 amino acids. The CDR3 DNA reads TGTGCCAGCAGCGCCCCAGGAAGGGGCCTTTATGGCTACACCTTC. It encodes CASSAPGRGLYGYTF.

The V gene is TRBV4-1, the J gene TRBJ2-7, with D uncertain. V lost 1 base to trimming and J lost 1 base, with 8 bases between them. The CDR3 covers 14 residues. In germline, CDR1 is MGHRA, CDR2 YSYEKL. CDR3 region: CASSQGPSSYEQYF. In DNA, the CDR3 is TGCGCCAGCAGCCAAGGGCCCAGTTCCTACGAGCAGTACTTC.

Concerning this clone itself: A far larger clone is a single base away, which makes a read error likely. This sequence joins TRBV7-4 and TRBJ2-7, with 12 positions matching TRBD2. Germline CDR1 and CDR2: SGHVT and SQSDAQ. V dropped 5 bases and J dropped 13; count of bases not matched to a gene: 6. The CDR3 spans 12 residues. This CDR3 reads CASSRGLAGSYF. CDR3 bases: TGTGCCAGCAGCCGCGGACTAGCGGGGTCTTACTTC.

The chain recombines TRBV2 with TRBJ2-7; unclear D gene. Trimming pared 3 bases from V and 2 bases from J, leaving 11 bases between. CDR1 SNHLY and CDR2 FYNNEI come from the germline V gene. CDR3 size: 14 residues. Written as DNA, the CDR3 is TGTGCCAGCAGTGATTACGGCTCGCCCTACGAGCAGTACTTC. It specifies CASSDYGSPYEQYF.

The chain combines TRBV27 with TRBJ2-1; 13 bases align to TRBD2. Germline CDR1 reads MNHEY; CDR2 reads SMNVEV (reference sequence). CDR3 size: 17 residues. Unmatched junction bases numbered 12, after V lost 5 bases and J lost 8 bases. In DNA, the CDR3 is TGTGCCAGCAGTCTGCAACTAGCGGGGGGGCCTCGAGATGAGCAGTTCTTC. Translation: CASSLQLAGGPRDEQFF.

V and J are TRBV14 and TRBJ1-4; D possibly corresponds to TRBD1 (5 bases). The ends were cut back, 3 bases at V and 6 bases at J, with 23 bases in the middle. This CDR3 comprises 18 residues. Looked up from germline, CDR1 is SGHDN and CDR2 is FVKESK. The CDR3 loop is CASSQGHFKGRGDEKLFF. The CDR3 DNA reads as TGTGCCAGCAGCCAGGGCCATTTTAAAGGGAGGGGCGATGAAAAACTGTTTTTT.

V is TRBV9 and J is TRBJ1-5, with D uncertain. V lost 4 bases and J 0 bases, leaving 8 bases between the germline ends. This CDR3 has 14 amino acids. Germline V gene lookup returns CDR1 SGDLS and CDR2 YYNGEE. The CDR3 spells CASSMTDSNQPQHF. CDR3 bases: TGTGCCAGCAGCATGACGGATAGCAATCAGCCCCAGCATTTT.